This is a list of T cell receptor beta chains from one sample in a study of CD8+ T cells in alopecia areata. Sequenced by immunoSEQ multiplex PCR; TCRdb stores in-frame clones only, minus some. The sample includes 150,000 to 200,000 clones, 45% to 60% of them seen just once. Material: CD4+ T cells sorted from blood. These receptors were obtained from a human donor in good health. Both conserved end residues are part of each CDR3. The D gene is left open where the match is weak. The size entry is marked missing in some rows and otherwise reads once, few, many or a size class.

v_call: TRBV2; d_call: -; j_call: TRBJ2-5; clone_size: -; cdr3_length: 14; cdr3_aa: CASNAGVYQETQYF; cdr3_nt: TGTGCCAGCAATGCTGGGGTTTACCAAGAGACCCAGTACTTC
v_call: TRBV30; d_call: -; j_call: TRBJ1-1; clone_size: -; cdr3_length: 13; cdr3_aa: CAWRFAGTSWAFF; cdr3_nt: TGTGCCTGGAGGTTCGCGGGGACCTCATGGGCTTTCTTT
v_call: TRBV28; d_call: -; j_call: TRBJ2-1; clone_size: few; cdr3_length: 14; cdr3_aa: CASSFRASYNEQFF; cdr3_nt: TGTGCCAGCAGTTTCCGCGCCTCATACAATGAGCAGTTCTTC
v_call: TRBV5-4; d_call: TRBD1; j_call: TRBJ2-7; clone_size: few; cdr3_length: 14; cdr3_aa: CASSLGGTANEQYF; cdr3_nt: TGTGCCAGCAGCTTGGGAGGGACAGCTAACGAGCAGTACTTC
v_call: TRBV6-5; d_call: -; j_call: TRBJ1-5; clone_size: -; cdr3_length: 14; cdr3_aa: CASSEDTRNQPQHF; cdr3_nt: TGTGCCAGCAGTGAGGACACCCGCAATCAGCCCCAGCATTTT
v_call: TRBV5-5; d_call: -; j_call: TRBJ2-6; clone_size: -; cdr3_length: 16; cdr3_aa: CASTLSPGSGANVLTF; cdr3_nt: TGTGCCAGCACCCTCTCGCCGGGGTCCGGGGCCAACGTCCTGACTTTC
v_call: TRBV5-4; d_call: TRBD2; j_call: TRBJ2-2; clone_size: -; cdr3_length: 15; cdr3_aa: CASSWGLENTGELFF; cdr3_nt: TGTGCCAGCAGCTGGGGACTAGAGAACACCGGGGAGCTGTTTTTT
v_call: TRBV30; d_call: -; j_call: TRBJ1-2; clone_size: -; cdr3_length: 11; cdr3_aa: CAWSVLGSYTF; cdr3_nt: TGTGCCTGGAGTGTACTAGGGAGCTACACCTTC
v_call: TRBV30; d_call: TRBD2; j_call: TRBJ2-7; clone_size: -; cdr3_length: 16; cdr3_aa: CAWILHPVGGGYEQYF; cdr3_nt: TGTGCCTGGATTCTCCACCCCGTGGGGGGAGGGTACGAGCAGTACTTC
v_call: TRBV4-1; d_call: TRBD2; j_call: TRBJ2-5; clone_size: few; cdr3_length: 15; cdr3_aa: CASSQTGTRGETQYF; cdr3_nt: TGCGCCAGCAGCCAAACCGGGACTAGAGGAGAGACCCAGTACTTC
v_call: TRBV30; d_call: -; j_call: TRBJ2-1; clone_size: -; cdr3_length: 14; cdr3_aa: CAWTARGPYNEQFF; cdr3_nt: TGTGCCTGGACAGCCCGGGGTCCCTACAATGAGCAGTTCTTC
v_call: TRBV6-4; d_call: TRBD2; j_call: TRBJ2-3; clone_size: few; cdr3_length: 15; cdr3_aa: CASSDNSGGVDTQYF; cdr3_nt: TGTGCCAGCAGTGACAATTCGGGAGGGGTAGATACGCAGTATTTT